What follows are 16 T cell receptor beta chains derived from one specimen sequenced in a study of blood T cell repertoires in COVID-19. Measured with immunoSEQ multiplex PCR; TCRdb has only the in-frame clones, and not every one. Here the sample spans about 100,000 clones, approximately 80% being singletons. The sample taken for sequencing was peripheral blood. The receptors derive from an older woman with acute or convalescent COVID-19.

CDR3 sequence: CASSPRDRGEKLFF. CDR3 coding DNA: TGTGCCAGCTCACCACGGGACAGGGGTGAAAAACTGTTTTTT. The V gene is TRBV18, the J gene TRBJ1-4; 10 bases align to TRBD1. The V gene's germline CDR1 is KGHSH and CDR2 LQKENI. The CDR3 loop spans 14 amino acids. Trimming took 1 base from V and 7 from J; bases not matched to a gene: 0.

Ten or more counts support this clone. The V gene is TRBV7-8, the J gene TRBJ2-2, with 12 nucleotides matching TRBD1. J was trimmed by 4 bases and V by 8 bases; bases with no gene match: 2. The germline gives CDR1 SGHVS, CDR2 FQNEAQ. This CDR3 has 14 residues. This CDR3 reads CASQGQGATGELFF. The CDR3, as DNA: TGTGCCAGCCAGGGACAGGGGGCCACCGGGGAGCTGTTTTTT.

This chain connects TRBV9 to TRBJ1-5; D is ambiguous. CDR3 length: 15 residues. In germline, CDR1 is SGDLS, CDR2 YYNGEE. The V end lost 4 bases, the J end lost 4 bases, and 15 bases lay between the germline ends. This CDR3 is CASSPHSTPNQPQHF. The CDR3 nucleotides read TGTGCCAGCAGCCCTCACTCGACACCTAATCAGCCCCAGCATTTT. Full variable domain (missing parts from reference TRBV9 and TRBJ1-5): DSGVTQTPKHLITATGQRVTLRCSPRSGDLSVYWYQQSLDQGLQFLIQYYNGEERAKGNILERFSAQQFPDLHSELNLSSLELGDSALYFCASSPHSTPNQPQHFGDGTRLSIL.

The V and J genes are TRBV7-2 and TRBJ1-5; TRBD1 matches 8 bases. The CDR3 runs to 15 residues. Germline CDR1 SGHTA, CDR2 FQGNSA. J lost 8 bases, V lost 4 bases, and 10 bases had no gene match. CDR3 in amino acids: CASSSRTGRIEPQHF. The CDR3 region has the DNA TGTGCCAGCAGCTCACGGACAGGGCGGATTGAGCCCCAGCATTTT.

The chain uses TRBV18 and TRBJ2-7; 7 bases map to TRBD2. CDR3 size: 12 residues. Losses at the gene ends were 3 bases for V and 6 bases for J; bases not matched to a gene: 2. CDR1 is KGHSH and CDR2 is LQKENI in the germline V gene. The CDR3 reads CASSPGEGEQYV. The CDR3 DNA reads TGTGCCAGCTCACCGGGGGAGGGCGAGCAGTACGTC.

This clone was recorded once. This chain links TRBV7-2 with TRBJ2-3; possible D gene TRBD1, 5 bases. Trimming left V 5 bases short and J 4 bases short, with 10 bases between. The germline V gene encodes CDR1 SGHTA and CDR2 FQGNSA. This CDR3 spans 13 amino acids. The CDR3 DNA follows: TGTGCCAGCAGCCCCAGGGTGGCAGATACGCAGTATTTT. The encoded protein is CASSPRVADTQYF. The full variable domain, with the rest looked up from reference TRBV7-2 and TRBJ2-3, is GAGVSQSPSNKVTEKGKDVELRCDPISGHTALYWYRQSLGQGLEFLIYFQGNSAPDKSGLPSDRFSAERTGGSVSTLTIQRTQQEDSAVYLCASSPRVADTQYFGPGTRLTVL.

This clone was picked up a small number of times. The chain has TRBV5-1 and TRBJ2-3; 10 bases match TRBD2. The ends lost 0 bases at V and 5 bases at J; junction bases unmatched: 9. The V gene's germline CDR1 is SGHRS and CDR2 YFSETQ. The CDR3 length is 17 residues. The CDR3 DNA follows: TGCGCCAGCAGCTTGGAACCCAGCGGGGGGGCCGGAGATACGCAGTATTTT. Amino acids: CASSLEPSGGAGDTQYF.

The chain is built from TRBV5-1 and TRBJ2-7; tentative D call: TRBD2 (7 bases). V was trimmed by 5 bases and J by 2 bases, leaving 26 bases between them. CDR1 is SGHRS, CDR2 YFSETQ, per germline. The CDR3 is 18 residues long. The CDR3 coding sequence is TGCGCCAGCAGTCCCGCTTTCCTGGGGGGGGCCAGACCCTACGAGCAGTACTTC. It encodes CASSPAFLGGARPYEQYF.

The genes are TRBV9 and TRBJ1-5; 10 bases are shared with TRBD1. Germline V lookup: CDR1 SGDLS, CDR2 YYNGEE. The CDR3 runs 15 residues. V gave up 3 bases and J gave up 5 bases; unmatched junction bases: 5. As DNA, the CDR3 is TGTGCCAGCAGCGGTGGGACAGGGGACCATCAGCCCCAGCATTTT. Residues: CASSGGTGDHQPQHF.

This clone was recorded once. The genes are TRBV4-3 and TRBJ2-5; tentative D call: TRBD1 (6 bases). The CDR3 loop spans 16 amino acids. Germline V gene data show CDR1 as LGHNA and CDR2 as YSLEER. V was clipped by 0 bases and J by 2 bases, with 13 bases between them. CDR3 DNA sequence: TGCGCCAGCAGCCAAGACGGCAGGGGCGGGCAAGAGACCCAGTACTTC. Translating it yields CASSQDGRGGQETQYF.

V is TRBV30 and J is TRBJ1-2; TRBD1 agrees at 10 bases. The CDR3 has 14 amino acids. CDR1 and CDR2 from the germline V gene are GTSNPN and SVGIG (reference sequence). J gave up 7 bases and V 2 bases, and 7 bases lay outside the gene matches. The CDR3 sequence is CAWSSGQGVGGYTF. In DNA, the CDR3 is TGTGCCTGGAGTTCCGGACAGGGGGTAGGTGGCTACACCTTC.

This clone was recorded only once. V usage is TRBV29-1 and J usage is TRBJ2-5; 9 bases map to TRBD1. Trimming took 3 bases from V and 5 from J; bases not matched to a gene: 7. Germline CDR1 reads SQVTM; CDR2 reads ANQGSEA. The CDR3 contains 14 residues. Here the CDR3 DNA reads TGCAGCGTTGATCGGGGGACAGGGAGCGAGACCCAGTACTTC. As protein: CSVDRGTGSETQYF.

V gene TRBV6-5 combines with J gene TRBJ2-5; D gene uncertain. This CDR3 has 10 residues. The germline V gene encodes CDR1 MNHEY and CDR2 SVGAGI. V gave up 6 bases and J gave up 5 bases, with 4 bases separating them. CDR3 region: CASSRETQYF. CDR3 nucleotide sequence: TGTGCCAGCAGCCGTGAGACCCAGTACTTC.

This clone was counted only a few times. This chain links TRBV6-4 with TRBJ1-1; TRBD1 agrees at 9 bases. CDR1 is MRHNA and CDR2 is SNTAGT in the germline V gene. This CDR3 has 13 residues. After removal of 5 bases from V and 7 bases from J, the junction contained 5 bases not matched to a gene. Here the CDR3 reads CASSPDRGLEAFF. The DNA of the CDR3 is TGTGCCAGCAGTCCGGACAGGGGCCTTGAAGCTTTCTTT.

This sequence joins TRBV3-1 (or the pseudogene TRBV3-2) and TRBJ2-1, with 11 bases matching TRBD2. The CDR3 runs to 17 residues. Germline V gene sequence: CDR1 LGHDT, CDR2 YNNKEL (reference sequence). Trimming removed 3 bases from V and 0 bases from J; junction bases left unmatched: 4. For the CDR3, the DNA is TGTGCCAGCAGCCATCCTAGCGGGGGGAGCTCCTACAATGAGCAGTTCTTC. Translated: CASSHPSGGSSYNEQFF.

This clone has more than one count but fewer than ten. This chain links TRBV9 with TRBJ1-4; no definite D call. V was trimmed by 0 bases and J by 2 bases, leaving 11 bases between them. This CDR3 has 16 amino acids. Per the germline V gene, CDR1 is SGDLS and CDR2 is YYNGEE. CDR3 sequence: CASSVGVFGTNEKLFF. The CDR3 bases are TGTGCCAGCAGCGTAGGTGTCTTCGGGACTAATGAAAAACTGTTTTTT.